The sequence of this TCR beta chain was determined in a study of Ad26.COV2.S vaccination and SARS-CoV-2 variants (dated by TCRdb to about 2021). With regard to the full study: Vaccine-arm donors came from COV1001, a multicentre, randomized, double-blind, placebo-controlled phase I-IIa trial of Ad26.COV2.S in healthy adults. A total of 32 samples were included in the TCR-sequenced set, comprising around 19 Ad26.COV2.S vaccine recipients, 5 placebo recipients and 8 SARS-CoV-2 convalescent individuals. Trial participants were randomized into five groups of five, in which low-dose or high-dose Ad26.COV2.S was given once or twice, or placebo was given on both occasions. The specificity and breadth of SARS-CoV-2-reactive T cell receptors after Ad26.COV2.S vaccination were assessed by TCRbeta repertoire sequencing. Investigators did not know the trial group allocation while performing experiments and assessing outcomes. Ad26.COV2.S was given intramuscularly at 5x10^10 or 1x10^11 viral particles, as a single shot or as two shots 56 days apart. The paper as a whole reports these results and caveats: Compared with placebo recipients, Ad26.COV2.S recipients showed higher spike-specific TCR breadth (P = 0.0014). Vaccine and placebo recipients had comparable non-spike TCR breadth, which fits with the vaccine containing only spike. The authors noted that the TCR breadth and depth analyses may have underestimated total T cell responses. The study was not powered for comparison of responses between vaccine doses or regimens. After vaccination, spike-specific CD8+ and CD4+ T cell responses were reported to show substantial breadth.

According to the study, the label for this sample's treatment or condition signals: 19 received Ad26.COV2.S at low or high dose, single or two shots; roughly five received placebo; per-sample allocation not given. For vaccine and placebo recipients, repertoires were sequenced using samples collected on day 63 after the first injection. Between 29 July and 7 August 2020, Cohort 1b enrolled 25 adults aged 18-55 years at one site in Boston, USA. Ad26.COV2.S consisted of a replication-incompetent adenovirus type 26 vector by which a prefusion-stabilized SARS-CoV-2 spike protein from the original Wuhan strain was expressed. This clone has only a few counts. What this receptor recognizes is not known. Per-base quality was not reported, and no clone a single base away is much larger than it. TCRbeta CDR3 regions were sequenced with the immunoSEQ Assay. After extraction, genomic DNA underwent amplification by bias-controlled multiplex PCR, followed by high-throughput sequencing. As for the original processing: To quantify the absolute abundance of every unique TCRbeta CDR3 region, sequences were collapsed and filtered. Usable DNA was measured by amplifying reference genes present in all nucleated cells, and TCRbeta template counts were normalized to that usable DNA to estimate T cell fraction. Repertoire TCRs were annotated as SARS-CoV-2-specific by exact matching of V gene, CDR3 amino acid sequence and J gene to a known reactive TCR set. The reference SARS-CoV-2 TCR set was obtained from MIRA and was filtered for enrichment in COVID-19-positive ImmuneCODE repertoires, whereby public or cross-reactive TCRs were removed. Drawing on the MIRA antigens, annotated TCRs were analysed further at the level of specific ORF or position within ORF. Breadth was defined as annotated unique rearrangements over total unique productive rearrangements; depth was the summed frequency of those rearrangements. Two-sided Wilcoxon rank-sum tests were used to compare TCR breadth between groups. TCRdb re-hosts the immuneACCESS table, in-frame sequences only. Its copies lack some clones; in the studies checked, an unresolved V gene accounts for under half of them, and the cause for the rest is not known. D and trimming come from the DNA, and the V and J calls and clone size come from that table. In this sample the table shows over 400,000 clones, 80% to 95% of which occur a single time. The top ten clones comprise 1.5% to 2% of the sample.

The CDR3 starts with the cysteine, ends with the phenylalanine, and has 19 residues. Solely the CDR3 DNA is kept, with 57 bases framed from the first base. The junction carries 21 bases between V and J, which are trimmed by 1 base and 0 bases respectively. Looking up the germline V gene yields CDR1 SGHTA and CDR2 FQGNSA. This receptor was taken from a person between 18 and 65 years old who received the Ad26.COV2.S COVID-19 vaccine or a placebo. The chain is assembled from TRBV7-2 and TRBJ1-1; a weak D assignment points to TRBD1 (5 bases agree). The sequenced sample was peripheral blood, obtained in a trial of Ad26.COV2.S vaccine versus placebo. The nucleotide sequence reads TGTGCCAGCAGCTTAGGAAAGGGACTACGGGCCTCTATGAACACTGAAGCTTTCTTT. This gives the protein CASSLGKGLRASMNTEAFF.